These T cell receptor beta chains were read from a single sample in a study of neurological immune-mediated disorders. TCRdb reprocessed the 5' RACE reads with MiXCR, giving one entry per CDR3 protein. The sample lists about 62,000 distinct CDR3 sequences; 3.7% were seen once. Material for sequencing was PBMCs. All receptors derive from a woman aged 45-59 years with multiple sclerosis. Each CDR3 is given with its conserved first and last residue. Fields, in order: D gene, V gene, J gene, clone size, CDR3 protein, CDR3 DNA. The D gene is left open where the match is weak. Only some rows state a clone size, as once, few, many or a class for expanded clones.

D gene: -
V gene: TRBV12-3/TRBV12-4
J gene: TRBJ1-6
clone size: many
CDR3 protein: CASSEDGPLNF
CDR3 DNA: TGTGCCAGCAGTGAAGATGGACCCCTCAACTTT

D gene: TRBD1
V gene: TRBV2
J gene: TRBJ2-4
clone size: many
CDR3 protein: CASSDTGGDGNIQYF
CDR3 DNA: TGTGCCAGCAGTGATACAGGGGGAGACGGGAACATTCAGTACTTC

D gene: -
V gene: TRBV20-1
J gene: TRBJ1-5
clone size: many
CDR3 protein: CSASSGTAQPQHF
CDR3 DNA: TGCAGTGCTAGTTCCGGGACGGCTCAGCCCCAGCATTTT

D gene: -
V gene: TRBV28
J gene: TRBJ2-6
clone size: many
CDR3 protein: CASRLSSGANVLTF
CDR3 DNA: TGTGCCAGCAGGCTCTCGTCCGGGGCCAACGTCCTGACTTTC

D gene: TRBD1
V gene: TRBV25-1
J gene: TRBJ1-1
clone size: many
CDR3 protein: CASSEGGQGNTEAFF
CDR3 DNA: TGTGCCAGCAGTGAAGGGGGACAGGGGAACACTGAAGCTTTCTTT

D gene: -
V gene: TRBV15
J gene: TRBJ1-5
clone size: many
CDR3 protein: CATSRDRGTANQPQHF
CDR3 DNA: TGTGCCACCAGCAGAGATCGGGGGACCGCCAATCAGCCCCAGCATTTT

D gene: TRBD1
V gene: TRBV7-2
J gene: TRBJ1-5
clone size: -
CDR3 protein: CASTTGTGDQPQHF
CDR3 DNA: TGTGCCAGCACCACCGGGACAGGGGACCAGCCCCAGCATTTT

D gene: TRBD1
V gene: TRBV29-1
J gene: TRBJ2-1
clone size: few
CDR3 protein: CSVGGRGKLYEQFF
CDR3 DNA: TGCAGCGTTGGCGGCAGGGGGAAATTGTATGAGCAGTTCTTC

D gene: TRBD1
V gene: TRBV24-1
J gene: TRBJ1-2
clone size: many
CDR3 protein: CATSEGQGGSNGYTF
CDR3 DNA: TGTGCCACCAGTGAAGGTCAGGGGGGCTCAAATGGCTACACCTTC

D gene: -
V gene: TRBV20-1
J gene: TRBJ2-1
clone size: many
CDR3 protein: CSAGGAITGDEQFF
CDR3 DNA: TGCAGTGCTGGGGGGGCGATCACCGGGGATGAGCAGTTCTTC

D gene: TRBD2
V gene: TRBV20-1
J gene: TRBJ2-1
clone size: many
CDR3 protein: CSARDRRAGGYNEQFF
CDR3 DNA: TGCAGTGCTAGAGATCGTCGAGCGGGAGGCTACAATGAGCAGTTCTTC

D gene: -
V gene: TRBV6-5
J gene: TRBJ1-5
clone size: many
CDR3 protein: CASSLQGGSQPQHF
CDR3 DNA: TGTGCCAGCAGTCTACAAGGGGGGAGTCAGCCCCAGCATTTT

D gene: TRBD1
V gene: TRBV7-2
J gene: TRBJ1-2
clone size: many
CDR3 protein: CASSLGQGAYGYTF
CDR3 DNA: TGTGCCAGCAGCCTGGGACAGGGGGCCTATGGCTACACCTTC

D gene: -
V gene: TRBV21-1
J gene: TRBJ2-6
clone size: many
CDR3 protein: CASSKALRNGPSGANVLTF
CDR3 DNA: TGTGCCAGCAGCAAAGCGCTAAGGAATGGGCCCTCTGGGGCCAACGTCCTGACTTTC

D gene: TRBD2
V gene: TRBV7-8
J gene: TRBJ2-5
clone size: many
CDR3 protein: CASSPLTSGRRQETQYF
CDR3 DNA: TGTGCCAGCAGCCCCCTTACTAGCGGGAGGAGGCAAGAGACCCAGTACTTC

D gene: -
V gene: TRBV9
J gene: TRBJ2-5
clone size: many
CDR3 protein: CASSVGSMETQYF
CDR3 DNA: TGTGCCAGCAGCGTAGGGAGTATGGAGACCCAGTACTTC

D gene: -
V gene: TRBV12-3/TRBV12-4
J gene: TRBJ2-1
clone size: many
CDR3 protein: CASSLGGGEQFF
CDR3 DNA: TGTGCCAGCAGTTTAGGTGGTGGTGAGCAGTTCTTC

D gene: -
V gene: TRBV7-2
J gene: TRBJ2-1
clone size: many
CDR3 protein: CASSLTEEQFF
CDR3 DNA: TGTGCCAGCAGCTTAACGGAGGAGCAGTTCTTC

D gene: TRBD1
V gene: TRBV12-3/TRBV12-4
J gene: TRBJ2-1
clone size: many
CDR3 protein: CASRVTGGHNEQFF
CDR3 DNA: TGTGCCAGCAGGGTGACAGGGGGCCACAATGAGCAGTTCTTC

D gene: TRBD2
V gene: TRBV7-2
J gene: TRBJ2-1
clone size: many
CDR3 protein: CASSLVWRLAGNEQFF
CDR3 DNA: TGTGCCAGCAGCTTAGTTTGGAGGCTAGCGGGAAATGAGCAGTTCTTC

D gene: TRBD1
V gene: TRBV10-3
J gene: TRBJ1-5
clone size: many
CDR3 protein: CAISDGTGDQPQHF
CDR3 DNA: TGTGCCATCAGTGATGGGACAGGGGATCAGCCCCAGCATTTT

D gene: -
V gene: TRBV9
J gene: TRBJ2-7
clone size: many
CDR3 protein: CASSETTGFDEQYF
CDR3 DNA: TGTGCCAGCAGCGAGACAACAGGGTTTGACGAGCAGTACTTC

D gene: -
V gene: TRBV4-3
J gene: TRBJ1-4
clone size: many
CDR3 protein: CASSQESPGGDNEKLFF
CDR3 DNA: TGCGCCAGCAGCCAAGAGTCTCCAGGCGGGGACAATGAAAAACTGTTTTTT

D gene: -
V gene: TRBV18
J gene: TRBJ2-1
clone size: many
CDR3 protein: CASSPSTPPNNEQFF
CDR3 DNA: TGTGCCAGCTCACCAAGCACTCCCCCCAACAATGAGCAGTTCTTC

D gene: -
V gene: TRBV12-3/TRBV12-4
J gene: TRBJ1-5
clone size: many
CDR3 protein: CASSPAGIKSNQPQHF
CDR3 DNA: TGTGCCAGCAGCCCTGCAGGGATAAAAAGCAATCAGCCCCAGCATTTT

D gene: -
V gene: TRBV20-1
J gene: TRBJ1-1
clone size: many
CDR3 protein: CSARAFGSLRTEAFF
CDR3 DNA: TGCAGTGCTAGAGCCTTTGGCAGCCTGAGGACTGAAGCTTTCTTT